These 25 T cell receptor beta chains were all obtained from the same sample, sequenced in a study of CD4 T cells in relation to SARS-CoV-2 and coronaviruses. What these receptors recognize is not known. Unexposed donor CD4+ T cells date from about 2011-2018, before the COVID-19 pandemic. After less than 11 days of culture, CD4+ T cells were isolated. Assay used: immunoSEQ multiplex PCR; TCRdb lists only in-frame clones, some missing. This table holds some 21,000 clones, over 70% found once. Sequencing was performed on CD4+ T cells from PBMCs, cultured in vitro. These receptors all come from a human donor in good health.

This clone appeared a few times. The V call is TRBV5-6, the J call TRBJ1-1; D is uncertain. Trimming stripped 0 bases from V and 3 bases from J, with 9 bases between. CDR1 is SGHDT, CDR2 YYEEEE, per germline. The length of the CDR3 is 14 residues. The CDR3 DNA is TGTGCCAGCAGCTTGGGCCAGTTACACACTGAAGCTTTCTTT. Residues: CASSLGQLHTEAFF.

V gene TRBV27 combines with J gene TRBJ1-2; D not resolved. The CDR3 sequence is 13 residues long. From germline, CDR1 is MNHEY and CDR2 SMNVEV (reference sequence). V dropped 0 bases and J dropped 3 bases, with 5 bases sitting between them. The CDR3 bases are TGTGCCAGCAGTTTATCCGGGTACTATGGCTACACCTTC. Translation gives CASSLSGYYGYTF.

The CDR3 sequence: CASSLGRQEQFF. The DNA of the CDR3 is TGTGCCAGCAGTTTAGGTCGCCAGGAGCAGTTCTTC. The rearrangement joins TRBV28 to TRBJ2-1; the D is unclear. The germline V gene has CDR1 MDHEN and CDR2 SYDVKM. Trimming took 2 bases from V and 10 from J, leaving 9 bases between them. CDR3 size: 12 residues.

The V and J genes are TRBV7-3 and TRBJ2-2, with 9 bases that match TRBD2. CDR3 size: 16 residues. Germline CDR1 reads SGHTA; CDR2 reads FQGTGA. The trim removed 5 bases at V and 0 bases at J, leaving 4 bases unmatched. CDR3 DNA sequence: TGTGCCAGCAGCGCCCGACTAGCGGCGAACACCGGGGAGCTGTTTTTT. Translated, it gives CASSARLAANTGELFF.

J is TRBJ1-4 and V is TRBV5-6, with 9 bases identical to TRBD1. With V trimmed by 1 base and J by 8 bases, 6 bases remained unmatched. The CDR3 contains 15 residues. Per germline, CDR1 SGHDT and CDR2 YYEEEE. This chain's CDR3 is CASSLKGQGGEKLFF. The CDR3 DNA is TGTGCCAGCAGCTTGAAGGGACAGGGAGGGGAAAAACTGTTTTTT.

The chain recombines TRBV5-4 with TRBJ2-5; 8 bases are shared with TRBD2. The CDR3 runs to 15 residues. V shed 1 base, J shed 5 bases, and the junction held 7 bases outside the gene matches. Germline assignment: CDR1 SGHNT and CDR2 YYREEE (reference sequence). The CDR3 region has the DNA TGTGCCAGCAGCTTGTCTCGGGAGGGCCATGAGACCCAGTACTTC. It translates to CASSLSREGHETQYF.

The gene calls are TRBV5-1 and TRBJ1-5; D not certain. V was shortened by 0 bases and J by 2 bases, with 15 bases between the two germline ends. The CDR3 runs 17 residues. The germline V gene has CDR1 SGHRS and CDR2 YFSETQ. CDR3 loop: CASSLGVWEKGNQPQHF. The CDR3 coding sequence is TGCGCCAGCAGCTTGGGGGTTTGGGAGAAGGGCAATCAGCCCCAGCATTTT.

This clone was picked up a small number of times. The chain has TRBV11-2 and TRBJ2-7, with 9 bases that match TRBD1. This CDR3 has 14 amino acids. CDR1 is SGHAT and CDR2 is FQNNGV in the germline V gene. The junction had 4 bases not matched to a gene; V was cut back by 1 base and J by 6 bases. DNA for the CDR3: TGTGCCAGCAGCTTAGGAACAGGGGGCTCCGAGCAGTACTTC. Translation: CASSLGTGGSEQYF. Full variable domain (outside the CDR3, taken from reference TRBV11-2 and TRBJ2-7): EAGVAQSPRYKIIEKRQSVAFWCNPISGHATLYWYQQILGQGPKLLIQFQNNGVVDDSQLPKDRFSAERLKGVDSTLKIQPAKLEDSAVYLCASSLGTGGSEQYFGPGTRLTVT.

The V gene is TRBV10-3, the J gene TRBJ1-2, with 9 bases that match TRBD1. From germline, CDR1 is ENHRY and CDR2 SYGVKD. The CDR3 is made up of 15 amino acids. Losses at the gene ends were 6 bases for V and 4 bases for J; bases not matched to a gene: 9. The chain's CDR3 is CAIRPTGQGVYGYTF. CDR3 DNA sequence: TGTGCCATCAGACCAACGGGACAGGGCGTCTATGGCTACACCTTC.

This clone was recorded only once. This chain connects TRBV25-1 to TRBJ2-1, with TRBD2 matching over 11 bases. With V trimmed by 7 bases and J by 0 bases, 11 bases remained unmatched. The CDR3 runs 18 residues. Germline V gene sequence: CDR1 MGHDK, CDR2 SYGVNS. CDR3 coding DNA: TGTGCCAGCACTACAGGGGTAGCGGGAGGGTTCTCCTACAATGAGCAGTTCTTC. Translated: CASTTGVAGGFSYNEQFF.

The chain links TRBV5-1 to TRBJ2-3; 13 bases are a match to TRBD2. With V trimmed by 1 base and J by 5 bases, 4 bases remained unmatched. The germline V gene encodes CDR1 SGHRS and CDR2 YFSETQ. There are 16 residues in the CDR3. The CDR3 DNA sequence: TGCGCCAGCAGCTTGCGACTAGCGGGAGGAATAGATACGCAGTATTTT. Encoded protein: CASSLRLAGGIDTQYF.

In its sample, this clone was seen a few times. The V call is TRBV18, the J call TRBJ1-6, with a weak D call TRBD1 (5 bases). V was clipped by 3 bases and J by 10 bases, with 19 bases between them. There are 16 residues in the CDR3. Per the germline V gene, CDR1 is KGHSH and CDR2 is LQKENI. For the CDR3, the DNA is TGTGCCAGCTCACCCCGGACGGGACCTATAACGTCACCCCTCCACTTT. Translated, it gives CASSPRTGPITSPLHF.

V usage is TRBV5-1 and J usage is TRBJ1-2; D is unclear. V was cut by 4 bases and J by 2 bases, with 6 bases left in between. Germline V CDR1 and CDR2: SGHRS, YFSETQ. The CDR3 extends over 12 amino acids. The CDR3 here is CASSDINYGYTF. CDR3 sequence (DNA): TGCGCCAGCAGCGACATAAACTATGGCTACACCTTC.

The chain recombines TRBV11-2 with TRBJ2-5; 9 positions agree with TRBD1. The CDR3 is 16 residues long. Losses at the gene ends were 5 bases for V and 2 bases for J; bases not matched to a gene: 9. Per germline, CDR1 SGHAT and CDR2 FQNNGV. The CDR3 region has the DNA TGTGCCAGCAGCCCCCGACAGGGGGTACGGCAAGAGACCCAGTACTTC. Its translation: CASSPRQGVRQETQYF.

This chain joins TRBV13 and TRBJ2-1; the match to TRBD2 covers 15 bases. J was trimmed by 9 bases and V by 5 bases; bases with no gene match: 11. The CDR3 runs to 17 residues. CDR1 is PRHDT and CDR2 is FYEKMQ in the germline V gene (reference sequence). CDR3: CASSPPGTSGRRGEQFF. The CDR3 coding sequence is TGTGCCAGCAGCCCGCCTGGGACTAGCGGGAGGAGGGGTGAGCAGTTCTTC.

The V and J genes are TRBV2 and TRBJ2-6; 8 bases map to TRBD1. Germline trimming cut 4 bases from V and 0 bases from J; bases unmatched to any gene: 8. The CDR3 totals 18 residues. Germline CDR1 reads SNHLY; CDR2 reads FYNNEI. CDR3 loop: CASSVLGTGFSGANVLTF. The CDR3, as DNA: TGTGCCAGCAGTGTTTTGGGGACAGGCTTCTCTGGGGCCAACGTCCTGACTTTC.

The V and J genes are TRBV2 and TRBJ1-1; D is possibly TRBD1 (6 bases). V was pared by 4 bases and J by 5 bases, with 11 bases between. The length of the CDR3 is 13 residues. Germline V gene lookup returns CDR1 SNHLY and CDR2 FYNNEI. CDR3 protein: CASSAGAGTEAFF. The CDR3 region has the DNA TGTGCCAGCAGTGCGGGGGCAGGGACTGAAGCTTTCTTT.

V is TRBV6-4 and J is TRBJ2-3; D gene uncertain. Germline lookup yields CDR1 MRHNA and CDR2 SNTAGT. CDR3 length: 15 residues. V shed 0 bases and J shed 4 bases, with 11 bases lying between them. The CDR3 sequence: CASSDSSQSADTQYF. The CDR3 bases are TGTGCCAGCAGTGACTCCTCACAGTCCGCAGATACGCAGTATTTT.

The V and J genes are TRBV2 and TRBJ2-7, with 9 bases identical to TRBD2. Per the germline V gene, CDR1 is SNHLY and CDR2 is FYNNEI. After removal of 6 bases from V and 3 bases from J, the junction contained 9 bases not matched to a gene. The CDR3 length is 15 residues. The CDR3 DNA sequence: TGTGCCAGCAGCGCAGCGGGAGCGGGGGGCTACGAGCAGTACTTC. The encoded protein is CASSAAGAGGYEQYF.

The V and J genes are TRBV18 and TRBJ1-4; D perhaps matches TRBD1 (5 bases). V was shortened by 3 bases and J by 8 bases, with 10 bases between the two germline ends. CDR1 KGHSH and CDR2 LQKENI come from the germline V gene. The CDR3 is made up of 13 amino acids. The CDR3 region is CASSPDSPEKLFF. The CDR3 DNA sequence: TGTGCCAGCTCACCCGACAGTCCCGAAAAACTGTTTTTT.

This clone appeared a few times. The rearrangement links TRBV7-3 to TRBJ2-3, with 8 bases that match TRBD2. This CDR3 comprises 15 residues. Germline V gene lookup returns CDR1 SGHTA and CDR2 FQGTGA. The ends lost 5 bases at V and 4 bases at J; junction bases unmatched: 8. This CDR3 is CASSPFLAGADTQYF. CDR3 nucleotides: TGTGCCAGCAGCCCCTTCCTAGCGGGCGCAGATACGCAGTATTTT.

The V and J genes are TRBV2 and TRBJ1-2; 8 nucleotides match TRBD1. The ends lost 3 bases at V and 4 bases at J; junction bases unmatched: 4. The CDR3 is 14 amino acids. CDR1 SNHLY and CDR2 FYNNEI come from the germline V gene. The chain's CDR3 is CASSDSGQGYGYTF. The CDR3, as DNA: TGTGCCAGCAGTGATTCCGGACAGGGCTATGGCTACACCTTC.

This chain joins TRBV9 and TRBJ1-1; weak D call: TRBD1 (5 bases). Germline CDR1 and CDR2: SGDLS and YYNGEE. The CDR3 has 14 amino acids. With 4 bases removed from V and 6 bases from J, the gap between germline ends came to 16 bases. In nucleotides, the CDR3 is TGTGCCAGCAGCCCTGCGGGGCGGTCGGCTGAAGCTTTCTTT. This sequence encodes CASSPAGRSAEAFF.

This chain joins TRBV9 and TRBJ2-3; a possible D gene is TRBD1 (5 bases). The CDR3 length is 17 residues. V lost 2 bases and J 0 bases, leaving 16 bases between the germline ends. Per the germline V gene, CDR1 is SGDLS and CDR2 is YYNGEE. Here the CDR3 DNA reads TGTGCCAGCAGCGTTTACCGTACAGGCATAAGCACAGATACGCAGTATTTT. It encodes CASSVYRTGISTDTQYF.

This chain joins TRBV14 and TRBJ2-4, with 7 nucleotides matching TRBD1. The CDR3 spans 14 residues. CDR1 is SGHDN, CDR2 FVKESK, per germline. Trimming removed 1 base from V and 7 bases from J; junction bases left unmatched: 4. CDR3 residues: CASSQADRANIQYF. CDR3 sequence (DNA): TGTGCCAGCAGCCAAGCAGACAGGGCCAACATTCAGTACTTC.